This T cell receptor (beta chain) originates from a study of a mutant IDH1 vaccine in newly diagnosed glioma (dated by TCRdb to the early 2020s). General notes on the study: Patients received eight vaccinations in weeks 1, 3, 5, 7, 11, 15, 19 and 23, corresponding to visits V03 through V10. Before enrollment, most patients had been given radiochemotherapy with temozolomide as standard therapy, while the rest had received either radiotherapy alone or temozolomide alone. Vaccination began 4-6 weeks after radiotherapy alone, or alongside temozolomide cycles in the chemotherapy-containing groups. For exploratory analyses, under 30 treated patients had longitudinal TCRB deep sequencing done wherever samples were available. Six visits were used for peripheral blood collection: V03 (baseline), V05, V07, V10, V12 and V13. Of the roughly 32 patients who were treated, around 62% were male and around 40% were female, and the mean age was around 40 years. On the study overall, not on this receptor specifically: Availability determined which PBMC samples were chosen for TCRB deep sequencing. Immune responses induced by the vaccine were seen in around 94% of patients across multiple MHC alleles. Changes in the top peripheral T cell clonotypes picked up by TCRB sequencing did not appear to be linked to pseudoprogression. It was noted by the authors that analyses of patient blood samples could not be reproduced owing to sample limitations.

A remark on this clone: The antigen it binds to is not known. The sample holds no much larger clone one base away, and base qualities are not on file.

Preparation of the library involved the immunoSEQ multiplex PCR assay. Rearranged TCR beta chain sequences were amplified using the hsTCRB Kit according to the manufacturer's protocol. An Illumina MiSeq was used to sequence the TCRB libraries. The paper's processing steps were these. Demultiplexing, trimming and gene mapping were performed with the kit vendor's proprietary platform. TCRdb took over this immuneACCESS table, retaining in-frame rearrangements with V and J assigned. Such tables are incomplete; in checked studies, under half of the missing clones stem from an unresolved V gene, and the remainder is unexplained. The D gene and trimming were derived from the DNA, and the V and J assignments and clone size from that table. In all, the sample holds over 50,000 clones, and 80% to 90% of those were seen once. The ten largest clones add up to approximately 4.6% of the sample. This specimen's time point label, per the study, means: week 5, during vaccination. Each vaccine dose was 300 ug of a 20-mer mutant IDH1 peptide in Montanide, given subcutaneously with topical imiquimod. The donors had newly diagnosed IDH1-mutant astrocytomas of WHO grade 3 or 4 that showed loss of nuclear ATRX. The samples were drawn from NOA16, a multicentre, single-arm, open-label phase I trial in Germany that tested a mutant IDH1 peptide vaccine in humans for the first time. Genomic DNA for TCRB sequencing was isolated from EDTA blood with the DNeasy Blood and Tissue Kit.

At the junction V is shortened by 2 bases and J by 4 bases; bases outside the gene matches: 5. The CDR3 starts with the cysteine, ends with the phenylalanine, and has 15 residues. CDR3 DNA only is kept here, 45 bases in frame from base 1. CDR1 SGHVS and CDR2 FQNEAQ are derived from the germline V gene. The receptor comes from a woman aged 35 to 49 with glioma. Recombination joined TRBV7-8 with TRBJ1-5; TRBD1 aligns with 7 central bases. Sequenced material: PBMCs, taken from a glioma patient whose treatment included an IDH1 peptide vaccine. The nucleotide sequence is given as TGTGCCAGCAGCTTAAGCGGGACAGCAAATCAGCCCCAGCATTTT. This gives the protein CASSLSGTANQPQHF.